The rows below give T cell receptor beta chains drawn from one sample of a study of CD8+ T cells in alopecia areata. Assay: immunoSEQ multiplex PCR; the TCRdb copy retains only in-frame clones and omits some. The repertoire holds about 170,000 clones, with roughly 58% as singletons. This sample comprised CD4+ T cells sorted from blood, obtained at approximately week 60, from a patient treated with tofacitinib. Receptors were obtained from a human donor with alopecia areata. Both conserved end residues are part of each CDR3. A D gene is named only where the DNA matches it firmly. Only some rows state a clone size, as once, few, many or a class for expanded clones.

CDR3 length,clone size,D gene,V gene,J gene,CDR3 DNA,CDR3 protein
13,NA,NA,TRBV15,TRBJ2-7,TGTGCCACCAGCAGGGAGGATGACTACGAGCAGTACTTC,CATSREDDYEQYF
12,NA,NA,TRBV2,TRBJ2-1,TGTGCCAGCACTCCTGACTACAATGAGCAGTTCTTC,CASTPDYNEQFF
14,many,NA,TRBV7-2,TRBJ2-5,TGTGCCAGCAGTTACCGGGGCCCCCAAGAGACCCAGTACTTC,CASSYRGPQETQYF
10,few,NA,TRBV29-1,TRBJ2-3,TGCAGCGTTACCCGGGGATCGCAGTATTTT,CSVTRGSQYF
15,NA,TRBD1,TRBV6-5,TRBJ1-5,TGTGCCAGCTCCACCCAGGGGGATAGCAATCAGCCCCAGCATTTT,CASSTQGDSNQPQHF
12,NA,NA,TRBV7-9,TRBJ2-4,TGTGCCAGCACCAGGGCAGAAAACATTCAGTACTTC,CASTRAENIQYF
15,medium-sized,TRBD1,TRBV2,TRBJ1-6,TGTGCCAGCAGCAACCTACAGGGGAGTAATTCACCCCTCCACTTT,CASSNLQGSNSPLHF
13,NA,TRBD1,TRBV6-5,TRBJ1-2,TGTGCCAGCAGACAGGGGTCTAACTATGGCTACACCTTC,CASRQGSNYGYTF
14,few,NA,TRBV9,TRBJ1-2,TGTGCCAGCAGCGTAGATCAGGGTAACTATGGCTACACCTTC,CASSVDQGNYGYTF
14,NA,TRBD1,TRBV19,TRBJ2-4,TGTGCCAGTAGTCCGGGACAGGGTAAAAACATTCAGTACTTC,CASSPGQGKNIQYF